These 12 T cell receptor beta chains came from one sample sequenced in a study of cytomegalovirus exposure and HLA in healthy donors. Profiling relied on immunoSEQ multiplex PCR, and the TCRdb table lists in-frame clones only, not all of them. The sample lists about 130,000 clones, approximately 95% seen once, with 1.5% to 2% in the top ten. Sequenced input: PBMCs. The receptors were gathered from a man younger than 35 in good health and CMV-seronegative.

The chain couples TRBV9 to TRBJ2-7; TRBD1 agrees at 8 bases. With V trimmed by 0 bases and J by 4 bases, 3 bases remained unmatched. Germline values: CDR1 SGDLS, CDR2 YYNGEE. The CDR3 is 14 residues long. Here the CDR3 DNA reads TGTGCCAGCAGCGTAGGGAGACAGGGGTACGAGCAGTACTTC. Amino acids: CASSVGRQGYEQYF. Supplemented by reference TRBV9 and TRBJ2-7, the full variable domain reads DSGVTQTPKHLITATGQRVTLRCSPRSGDLSVYWYQQSLDQGLQFLIQYYNGEERAKGNILERFSAQQFPDLHSELNLSSLELGDSALYFCASSVGRQGYEQYFGPGTRLTVT.

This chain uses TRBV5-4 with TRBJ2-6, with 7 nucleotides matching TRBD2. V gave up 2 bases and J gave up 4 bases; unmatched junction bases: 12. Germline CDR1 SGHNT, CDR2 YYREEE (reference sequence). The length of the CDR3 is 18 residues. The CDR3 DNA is TGTGCCAGCAGCTTTCGGGGCTCTAGCGGTTCCGGGGCCAACGTCCTGACTTTC. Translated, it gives CASSFRGSSGSGANVLTF.

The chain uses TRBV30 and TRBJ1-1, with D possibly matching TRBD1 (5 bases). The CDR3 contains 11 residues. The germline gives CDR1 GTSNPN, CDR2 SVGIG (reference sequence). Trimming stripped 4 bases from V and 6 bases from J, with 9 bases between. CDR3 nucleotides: TGTGCCTGGAAGGGGATGGCTGAAGCTTTCTTT. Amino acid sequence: CAWKGMAEAFF.

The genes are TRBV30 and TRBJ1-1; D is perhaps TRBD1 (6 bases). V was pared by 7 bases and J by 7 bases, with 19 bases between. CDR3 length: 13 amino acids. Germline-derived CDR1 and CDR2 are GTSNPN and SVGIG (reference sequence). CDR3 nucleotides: TGTGCCTCCCATCTTCGGACAGCCAGTGAAGCTTTCTTT. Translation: CASHLRTASEAFF.

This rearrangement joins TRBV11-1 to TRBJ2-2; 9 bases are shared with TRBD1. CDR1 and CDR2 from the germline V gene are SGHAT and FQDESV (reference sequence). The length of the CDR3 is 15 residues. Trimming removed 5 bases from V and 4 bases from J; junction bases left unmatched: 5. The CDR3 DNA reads TGTGCCAGCAGCGGGGCACAGGGGGCCACCGGGGAGCTGTTTTTT. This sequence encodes CASSGAQGATGELFF. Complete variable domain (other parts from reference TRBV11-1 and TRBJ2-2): EAEVAQSPRYKITEKSQAVAFWCDPISGHATLYWYRQILGQGPELLVQFQDESVVDDSQLPKDRFSAERLKGVDSTLKIQPAELGDSAMYLCASSGAQGATGELFFGEGSRLTVL.

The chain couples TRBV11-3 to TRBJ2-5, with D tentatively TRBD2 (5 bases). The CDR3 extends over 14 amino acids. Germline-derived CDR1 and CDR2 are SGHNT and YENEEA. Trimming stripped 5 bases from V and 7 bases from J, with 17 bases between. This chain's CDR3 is CASSPEGLVATQYF. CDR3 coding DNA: TGTGCCAGCAGCCCCGAGGGTCTAGTAGCGACCCAGTACTTC.

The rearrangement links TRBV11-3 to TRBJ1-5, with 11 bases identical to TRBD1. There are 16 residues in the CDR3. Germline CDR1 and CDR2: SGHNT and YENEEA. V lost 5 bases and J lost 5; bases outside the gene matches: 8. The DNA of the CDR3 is TGTGCCAGCAGCACCCGGGACAGGGGGGGATATCAGCCCCAGCATTTT. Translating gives CASSTRDRGGYQPQHF.

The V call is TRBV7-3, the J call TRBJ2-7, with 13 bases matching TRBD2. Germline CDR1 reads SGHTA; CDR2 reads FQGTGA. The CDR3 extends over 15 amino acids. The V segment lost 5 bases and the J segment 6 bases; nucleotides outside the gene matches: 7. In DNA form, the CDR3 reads TGTGCCAGCAGCCTGGGACTAGCGGGAAGAAGCGAGCAGTACTTC. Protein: CASSLGLAGRSEQYF.

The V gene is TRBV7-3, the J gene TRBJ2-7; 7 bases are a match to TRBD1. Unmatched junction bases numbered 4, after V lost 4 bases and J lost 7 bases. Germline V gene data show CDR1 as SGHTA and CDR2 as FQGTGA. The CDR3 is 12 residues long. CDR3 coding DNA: TGTGCCAGCAGCTCCCCGGGACAGGAGCAGTACTTC. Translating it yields CASSSPGQEQYF.

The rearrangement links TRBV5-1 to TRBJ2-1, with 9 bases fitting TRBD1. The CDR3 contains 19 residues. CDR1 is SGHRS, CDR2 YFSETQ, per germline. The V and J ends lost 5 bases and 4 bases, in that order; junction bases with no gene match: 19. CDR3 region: CASSEGTGSVSGLYNEQFF. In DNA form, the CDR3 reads TGCGCCAGCAGTGAGGGGACAGGGAGCGTTAGCGGCCTTTACAATGAGCAGTTCTTC.

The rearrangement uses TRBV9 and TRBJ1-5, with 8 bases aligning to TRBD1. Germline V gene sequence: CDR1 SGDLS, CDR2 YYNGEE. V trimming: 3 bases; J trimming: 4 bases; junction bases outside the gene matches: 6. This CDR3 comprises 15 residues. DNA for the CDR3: TGTGCCAGCAGCGATGGGACAGGTCGAAATCAGCCCCAGCATTTT. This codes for CASSDGTGRNQPQHF.

Here the CDR3 DNA reads TGTGCCAGTACAACCATGACAGCGATGAACACTGAAGCTTTCTTT. It encodes CASTTMTAMNTEAFF. The J gene is TRBJ1-1, the V gene TRBV19, with D tentatively TRBD1 (5 bases). This CDR3 is built from 15 residues. Per the germline V gene, CDR1 is LNHDA and CDR2 is SQIVND (reference sequence). V dropped 7 bases and J dropped 0 bases, with 15 bases sitting between them.